The 8 T cell receptor beta chains below were found in one sample sequenced in a study of blood T cell repertoires in COVID-19. The table came from immunoSEQ multiplex PCR; TCRdb's copy has only in-frame clones and leaves some out. The data show tens of thousands of clones, 78% seen once. The specimen was peripheral blood. All receptors derive from an older man with acute or convalescent COVID-19.

This clone was found once. The gene calls are TRBV10-3 and TRBJ1-3; the match to TRBD1 covers 9 bases. Germline CDR1 reads ENHRY; CDR2 reads SYGVKD. This CDR3 has 15 amino acids. V shed 8 bases and J 0 bases; nucleotides not matched to a gene: 5. The DNA of the CDR3 is TGTGCCATCTTGGACAGGGGCACCTCTGGAAACACCATATATTTT. It is translated as CAILDRGTSGNTIYF.

The rearrangement joins TRBV27 to TRBJ1-1; D call uncertain. This CDR3 contains 13 residues. V lost 3 bases to trimming and J lost 2 bases, with 7 bases between them. Per the germline V gene, CDR1 is MNHEY and CDR2 is SMNVEV (reference sequence). The CDR3: CASSFLRNTEAFF. As DNA, the CDR3 is TGTGCCAGCAGTTTTCTGCGCAACACTGAAGCTTTCTTT.

The chain links TRBV11-2 to TRBJ1-5; D gene uncertain. Trimming shortened V by 0 bases and J by 8 bases, and 14 bases separated the two germline ends. The germline V gene encodes CDR1 SGHAT and CDR2 FQNNGV. The CDR3 loop spans 15 amino acids. The CDR3 DNA is TGTGCCAGCAGCTTAGATCATGGAGGGTGGGAGCCCCAGCATTTT. Translating it yields CASSLDHGGWEPQHF.

The CDR3 spells CATSDSGVAYNEQFF. CDR3 bases: TGTGCCACCAGTGATTCGGGGGTGGCCTACAATGAGCAGTTCTTC. The chain joins TRBV24-1 to TRBJ2-1, with D tentatively TRBD2 (6 bases). This CDR3 contains 15 residues. V was trimmed by 2 bases and J by 2 bases, leaving 9 bases between them. CDR1 KGHDR and CDR2 SFDVKD come from the germline V gene.

CDR3 bases: TGTGCCAGCAGTGAAATGGACACCGGTACGCAGTATTTT. This codes for CASSEMDTGTQYF. The V call is TRBV6-1, the J call TRBJ2-3, with D maybe TRBD1 (5 bases). This CDR3 has 13 residues. Germline-derived CDR1 and CDR2 are MNHNS and SASEGT. V was shortened by 2 bases and J by 8 bases, with 11 bases between the two germline ends.

The V gene is TRBV12-5, the J gene TRBJ1-1; TRBD1 aligns across 7 bases. Germline CDR1 is LGHNT and CDR2 is FRNRAP. V was clipped by 2 bases and J by 4 bases; unmatched bases: 7. This CDR3 contains 15 residues. The CDR3 bases are TGTGCTAGTGGTTTGTTTTTTTCAGGGGGCACTGAAGCTTTCTTT. Its protein is CASGLFFSGGTEAFF.

This clone was counted a single time. The chain uses TRBV9 and TRBJ1-2; 8 positions agree with TRBD1. Germline V lookup: CDR1 SGDLS, CDR2 YYNGEE. The length of the CDR3 is 14 residues. V lost 3 bases, J lost 5 bases, and 6 bases stayed unmatched. Here the CDR3 reads CASSATGTGYGYTF. CDR3 bases: TGTGCCAGCAGCGCTACCGGGACAGGATATGGCTACACCTTC.

This chain links TRBV11-2 with TRBJ2-7; 10 bases align to TRBD1. The CDR3 is 14 amino acids. Losses at the gene ends were 6 bases for V and 7 bases for J; bases not matched to a gene: 9. Germline V lookup: CDR1 SGHAT, CDR2 FQNNGV. CDR3 residues: CASSSGTGVVEQYF. CDR3 nucleotides: TGTGCCAGCAGTTCCGGGACAGGGGTGGTTGAGCAGTACTTC.